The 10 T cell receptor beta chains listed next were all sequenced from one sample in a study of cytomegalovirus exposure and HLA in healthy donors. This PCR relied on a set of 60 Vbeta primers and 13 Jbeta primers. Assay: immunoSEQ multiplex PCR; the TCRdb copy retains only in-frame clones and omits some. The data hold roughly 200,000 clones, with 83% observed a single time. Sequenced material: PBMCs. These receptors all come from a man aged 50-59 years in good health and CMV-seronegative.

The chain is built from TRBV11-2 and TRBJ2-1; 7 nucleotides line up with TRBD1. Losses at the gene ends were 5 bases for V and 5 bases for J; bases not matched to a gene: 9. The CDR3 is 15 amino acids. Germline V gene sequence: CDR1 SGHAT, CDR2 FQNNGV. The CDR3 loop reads CASSARDSSHNEQFF. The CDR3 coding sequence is TGTGCCAGCAGCGCCCGGGACAGTAGTCACAATGAGCAGTTCTTC.

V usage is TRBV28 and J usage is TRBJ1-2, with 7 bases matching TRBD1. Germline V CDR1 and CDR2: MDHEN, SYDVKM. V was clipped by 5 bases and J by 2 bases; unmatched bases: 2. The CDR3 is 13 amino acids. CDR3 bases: TGTGCCAGCAGTGCGGACAGGAACTATGGCTACACCTTC. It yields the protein CASSADRNYGYTF.

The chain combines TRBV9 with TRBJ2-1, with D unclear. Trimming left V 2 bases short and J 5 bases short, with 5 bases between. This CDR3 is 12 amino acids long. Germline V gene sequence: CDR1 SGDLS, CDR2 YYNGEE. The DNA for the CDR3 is TGTGCCAGCAGCGTTCTTGACAATGAGCAGTTCTTC. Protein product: CASSVLDNEQFF.

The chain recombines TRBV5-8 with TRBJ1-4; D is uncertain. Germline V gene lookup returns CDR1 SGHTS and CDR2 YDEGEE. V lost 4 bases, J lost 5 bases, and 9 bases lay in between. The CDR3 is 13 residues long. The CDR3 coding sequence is TGTGCCAGCAGCCGGACTTTCAATGAAAAACTGTTTTTT. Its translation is CASSRTFNEKLFF.

This CDR3 is CASSQGLAPGGANVLTF. In DNA form, the CDR3 reads TGCGCCAGCAGCCAAGGCCTGGCGCCGGGTGGGGCCAACGTCCTGACTTTC. The chain is built from TRBV4-3 and TRBJ2-6, with D uncertain. This CDR3 has 17 amino acids. Per the germline V gene, CDR1 is LGHNA and CDR2 is YSLEER. With 1 base removed from V and 3 bases from J, the gap between germline ends came to 13 bases.

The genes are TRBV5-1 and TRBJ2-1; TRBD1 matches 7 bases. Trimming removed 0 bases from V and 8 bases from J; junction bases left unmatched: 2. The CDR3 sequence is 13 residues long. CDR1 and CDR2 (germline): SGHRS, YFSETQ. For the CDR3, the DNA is TGCGCCAGCAGCTTGGGACAGGGCCATGAGCAGTTCTTC. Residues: CASSLGQGHEQFF.

As DNA, the CDR3 is TGTGCCAGCGGGCTGGACGGACTGATAGGGTATGGCTACACCTTC. Translating it yields CASGLDGLIGYGYTF. The rearrangement uses TRBV7-9 and TRBJ1-2; D is unclear. The CDR3 spans 15 residues. V was trimmed by 8 bases and J by 5 bases, leaving 21 bases between them. The germline V gene has CDR1 SEHNR and CDR2 FQNEAQ (reference sequence).

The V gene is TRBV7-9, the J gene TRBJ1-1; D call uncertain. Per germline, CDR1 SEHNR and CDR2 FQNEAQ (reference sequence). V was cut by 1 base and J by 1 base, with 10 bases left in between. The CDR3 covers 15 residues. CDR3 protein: CASSLVVRQNTEAFF. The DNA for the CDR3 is TGTGCCAGCAGCTTAGTGGTCAGACAGAACACTGAAGCTTTCTTT.

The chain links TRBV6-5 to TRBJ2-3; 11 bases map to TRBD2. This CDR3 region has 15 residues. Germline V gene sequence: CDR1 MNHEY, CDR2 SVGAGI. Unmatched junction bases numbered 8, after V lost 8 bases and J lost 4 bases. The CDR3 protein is CASGGTSGRADTQYF. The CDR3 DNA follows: TGTGCCAGCGGGGGGACTAGCGGCAGGGCAGATACGCAGTATTTT.

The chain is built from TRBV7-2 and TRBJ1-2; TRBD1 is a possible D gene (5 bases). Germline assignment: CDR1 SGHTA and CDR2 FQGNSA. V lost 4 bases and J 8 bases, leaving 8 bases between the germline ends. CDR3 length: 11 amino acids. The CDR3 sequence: CASSSNRGYTF. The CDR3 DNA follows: TGTGCCAGCAGCTCCAACAGGGGCTACACCTTC.